The 10 T cell receptor beta chains given below trace back to one sample, sequenced in a study of blood T cell repertoires in COVID-19. The data were produced by immunoSEQ multiplex PCR, yet TCRdb's version contains in-frame clones alone and is incomplete. The sample shows about 120,000 clones, approximately 81% of them seen only once. Material: peripheral blood. The receptor source for this set is a woman aged 80 or older with acute or convalescent COVID-19.

V and J are TRBV23-1 and TRBJ1-5; tentative D call: TRBD1 (6 bases). TRBV23-1 is sorted into the ORF group, with uncertain function. This CDR3 has 14 amino acids. Trimming removed 4 bases from V and 4 bases from J, with 11 bases in between. The CDR3 protein is CASSRRTENQPQHF. CDR3 DNA: TGCGCCAGCAGTCGACGGACAGAGAATCAGCCCCAGCATTTT.

This clone was seen only a few times. This chain connects TRBV5-1 to TRBJ2-1, with 9 bases matching TRBD1. The V and J ends lost 3 bases and 9 bases, in that order; junction bases with no gene match: 10. The germline V gene has CDR1 SGHRS and CDR2 YFSETQ. CDR3 length equals 15 residues. The CDR3 nucleotides read TGCGCCAGCAGCTCCCCGGGACAGGGAGGAGGTGAGCAGTTCTTC. The encoded protein is CASSSPGQGGGEQFF.

The rearrangement uses TRBV19 and TRBJ2-1; 10 bases are a match to TRBD2. CDR3 length: 17 residues. Germline lookup yields CDR1 LNHDA and CDR2 SQIVND (reference sequence). The V gene end was trimmed by 7 bases and the J gene end by 6 bases; junction bases not matched to a gene: 15. The CDR3 DNA reads as TGTGCCAGTACGCGCGTTCCTTCAGCGGGAGGGAGCAATGAGCAGTTCTTC. Translated: CASTRVPSAGGSNEQFF.

The chain links TRBV4-3 to TRBJ1-2; possible D gene TRBD1, 6 bases. This CDR3 region has 16 residues. Germline CDR1 is LGHNA and CDR2 is YSLEER. Trimming took off 4 bases at V and 2 bases at J, with 17 bases between the two ends. The CDR3 region has the DNA TGCGCCAGCAGCCCATTTGCGGGGGGCCCCAACTATGGCTACACCTTC. Its protein product is CASSPFAGGPNYGYTF.

The chain combines TRBV5-5 with TRBJ1-2, with 12 positions matching TRBD1. This CDR3 spans 16 amino acids. Germline V gene data show CDR1 as SGHKS and CDR2 as YYEKEE (reference sequence). The V gene end was trimmed by 2 bases and the J gene end by 2 bases; junction bases not matched to a gene: 4. CDR3 in amino acids: CASSFGTGGRNYGYTF. The CDR3 DNA follows: TGTGCCAGCAGCTTCGGGACAGGGGGCAGGAACTATGGCTACACCTTC.

The rearrangement joins TRBV5-1 to TRBJ2-7; 9 bases agree with TRBD1. The CDR3 covers 14 residues. Germline trimming cut 3 bases from V and 3 bases from J; bases unmatched to any gene: 4. Germline lookup yields CDR1 SGHRS and CDR2 YFSETQ. CDR3 nucleotide sequence: TGCGCCAGCAGCTGGTCGACAGGGGGCTACGAGCAGTACTTC. This translates into CASSWSTGGYEQYF.

Written as DNA, the CDR3 is TGCGCCAGCAGCTTCCGTCAGGGTGACCCCGGGGAGCTGTTTTTT. This translates into CASSFRQGDPGELFF. This sequence joins TRBV5-1 and TRBJ2-2, with a possible D match to TRBD1 (5 bases). The length of the CDR3 is 15 residues. CDR1 and CDR2 (germline): SGHRS, YFSETQ. Deletions cut 2 bases from V and 6 bases from J, with 14 bases between.

The chain carries TRBV5-6 and TRBJ1-1; 8 bases are shared with TRBD1. Germline V lookup: CDR1 SGHDT, CDR2 YYEEEE. This CDR3 region has 18 residues. Unmatched junction bases numbered 11, after V lost 0 bases and J lost 1 base. This CDR3 reads CASSLVFETGAGNTEAFF. In DNA form, the CDR3 reads TGTGCCAGCAGCTTGGTGTTTGAGACAGGGGCGGGGAACACTGAAGCTTTCTTT.

This clone was seen more than once but under ten times. This chain links TRBV27 with TRBJ1-2; 10 positions agree with TRBD1. Germline V gene sequence: CDR1 MNHEY, CDR2 SMNVEV (reference sequence). Trimming cost V 5 bases and J 4 bases; bases outside gene matches: 7. This CDR3 has 15 residues. CDR3 amino acids: CASSPWDRGGYGYTF. Here the CDR3 DNA reads TGTGCCAGCAGTCCTTGGGACAGGGGTGGCTATGGCTACACCTTC.

V is TRBV4-3 and J is TRBJ1-1; weak D call: TRBD1 (5 bases). The CDR3 is 14 residues long. CDR1 is LGHNA and CDR2 is YSLEER in the germline V gene. Deletions cut 0 bases from V and 4 bases from J, with 9 bases between. The CDR3 region has the DNA TGCGCCAGCAGCCAAGAAAGGGGTACCACTGAAGCTTTCTTT. Translation gives CASSQERGTTEAFF.